One T cell receptor (beta chain) is described in this entry. The data derive from a study of T cell responses to AZD1222 COVID-19 vaccine. The data were produced by immunoSEQ multiplex PCR, yet TCRdb's version contains in-frame clones alone and is incomplete. The data hold approximately 110,000 clones, with 90% to 95% observed a single time. V was cut by 5 bases and J by 4 bases, with 15 bases left in between. Germline CDR1 reads GTSNPN; CDR2 reads SVGIG (reference sequence). CDR3 length: 14 residues. Material: peripheral blood, obtained on day 0 of AZD1222 vaccination. The chain combines TRBV30 with TRBJ1-5; D is unclear. The clonotype originates from an adult in good health. The CDR3 nucleotides read TGTGCCTGGGGTCGCGCGGGTCGGAATCAGCCCCAGCATTTT. Protein sequence: CAWGRAGRNQPQHF.